This T cell receptor beta chain originates from a study of blood T cell repertoires in COVID-19. For the study at large: Samples representing acute and convalescent COVID-19 were sourced from the United States, Italy and Spain.

Enrolled through a virtual design, the participants were between 18 and 89 years of age and came from 24 US areas. The CDR3 contains 15 residues. The J segment lost 2 bases and the V segment lost 2 bases, leaving 2 bases of the junction unmatched. In germline, CDR1 is MNHNS, CDR2 SASEGT. This table comes from immunoSEQ multiplex PCR, and its TCRdb copy is limited to in-frame clones, with some not included. The repertoire includes a few hundred thousand clones, roughly 89% of them detected once, and approximately 4.2% sits in the top ten. V usage is TRBV6-1 and J usage is TRBJ2-7; TRBD2 agrees at 11 bases. Sequenced input: PBMCs or T cells enriched from blood (not recorded which). This clonotype originated in a woman in her twenties or thirties who had recovered from COVID-19. The CDR3 spells CASSEMTSGTYEQYF. DNA of the CDR3: TGTGCCAGCAGTGAAATGACTAGCGGGACCTACGAGCAGTACTTC.